These 2 T cell receptor beta chains were sequenced from one sample in a study of response to subunit inactivated influenza vaccine. TCRdb itself ran the RT-PCR reads through MiXCR, one entry per CDR3 protein. The profile shows about 190,000 distinct CDR3 sequences, around an eighth of them singletons. The sample was CD8+ T cells sorted from PBMCs, taken about 5 days after vaccination. The receptors originated from a man in his fifties who received an inactivated influenza vaccine.

In its sample, this clonotype was seen a few times. The chain joins TRBV9 to TRBJ1-5, with a tentative D call TRBD1 (6 bases). From germline, CDR1 is SGDLS and CDR2 YYNGEE. The CDR3 is 15 residues long. The V and J ends lost 3 bases and 0 bases respectively, with 10 bases between them. CDR3 sequence: CASSAGALSNQPQHF. The DNA for the CDR3 is TGTGCCAGCAGCGCGGGGGCCCTTAGCAATCAGCCCCAGCATTTT.

This clonotype was seen at least ten times. This chain connects TRBV7-9 to TRBJ2-3, with no clear D. The V gene lost 5 bases and the J gene lost 8 bases, with 20 bases spanning the gap. CDR1 is SEHNR, CDR2 FQNEAQ, per germline (reference sequence). This CDR3 region has 15 residues. The CDR3 reads CASSTKITSPGTQYF. The CDR3 DNA is TGTGCCAGCAGCACTAAGATCACTTCACCGGGTACGCAGTATTTT. Full variable domain (missing parts from reference TRBV7-9 and TRBJ2-3): DTGVSQNPRHKITKRGQNVTFRCDPISEHNRLYWYRQTLGQGPEFLTYFQNEAQLEKSRLLSDRFSAERPKGSFSTLEIQRTEQGDSAMYLCASSTKITSPGTQYFGPGTRLTVL.